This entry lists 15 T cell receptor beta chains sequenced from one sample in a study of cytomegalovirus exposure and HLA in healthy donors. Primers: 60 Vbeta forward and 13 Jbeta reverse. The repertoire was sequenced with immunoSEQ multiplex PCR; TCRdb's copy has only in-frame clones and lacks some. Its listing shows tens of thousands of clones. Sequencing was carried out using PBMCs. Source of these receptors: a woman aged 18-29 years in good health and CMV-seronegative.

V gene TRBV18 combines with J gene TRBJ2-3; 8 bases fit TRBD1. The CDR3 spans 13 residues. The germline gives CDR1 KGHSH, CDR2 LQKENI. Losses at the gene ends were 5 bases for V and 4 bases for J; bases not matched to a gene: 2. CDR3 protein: CASSLTGADTQYF. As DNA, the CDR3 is TGTGCCAGCTCATTGACAGGGGCAGATACGCAGTATTTT. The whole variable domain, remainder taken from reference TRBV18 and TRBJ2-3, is NAGVMQNPRHLVRRRGQEARLRCSPMKGHSHVYWYRQLPEEGLKFMVYLQKENIIDESGMPKERFSAEFPKEGPSILRIQQVVRGDSAAYFCASSLTGADTQYFGPGTRLTVL.

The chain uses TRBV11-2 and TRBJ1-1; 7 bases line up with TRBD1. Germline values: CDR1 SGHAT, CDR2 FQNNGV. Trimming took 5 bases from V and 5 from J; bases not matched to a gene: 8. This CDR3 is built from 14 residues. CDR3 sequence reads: CASSLLDRVTEAFF. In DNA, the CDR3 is TGTGCCAGCAGCCTCCTCGACAGGGTAACTGAAGCTTTCTTT.

The DNA of the CDR3 is TGTGCCAGCTCACCATACCTGGGGCCGCTCCAAGAGACCCAGTACTTC. This sequence encodes CASSPYLGPLQETQYF. The chain uses TRBV18 and TRBJ2-5; TRBD1 is a possible D gene (5 bases). The CDR3 is 16 amino acids. Germline CDR1 is KGHSH and CDR2 is LQKENI. V lost 2 bases and J 1 base, leaving 14 bases between the germline ends.

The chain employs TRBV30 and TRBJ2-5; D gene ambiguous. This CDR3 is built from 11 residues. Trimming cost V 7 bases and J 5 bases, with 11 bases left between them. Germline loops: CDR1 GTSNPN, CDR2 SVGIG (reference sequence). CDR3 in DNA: TGTGCCTTGACACTTGGGGAGACCCAGTACTTC. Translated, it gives CALTLGETQYF.

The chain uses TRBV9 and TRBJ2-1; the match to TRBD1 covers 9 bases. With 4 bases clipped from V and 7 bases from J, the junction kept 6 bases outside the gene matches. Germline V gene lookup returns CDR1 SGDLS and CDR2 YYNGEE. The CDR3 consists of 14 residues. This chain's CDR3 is CASSSGTGSNEQFF. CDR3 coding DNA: TGTGCCAGCAGCTCAGGGACAGGGTCGAATGAGCAGTTCTTC.

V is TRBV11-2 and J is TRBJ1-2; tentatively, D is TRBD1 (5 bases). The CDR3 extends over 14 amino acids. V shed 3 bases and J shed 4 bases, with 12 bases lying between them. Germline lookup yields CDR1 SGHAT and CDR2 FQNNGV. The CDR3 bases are TGTGCCAGCAGCTTGGAGGGGTTCGGCTATGGCTACACCTTC. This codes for CASSLEGFGYGYTF. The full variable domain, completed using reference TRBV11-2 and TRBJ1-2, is EAGVAQSPRYKIIEKRQSVAFWCNPISGHATLYWYQQILGQGPKLLIQFQNNGVVDDSQLPKDRFSAERLKGVDSTLKIQPAKLEDSAVYLCASSLEGFGYGYTFGSGTRLTVV.

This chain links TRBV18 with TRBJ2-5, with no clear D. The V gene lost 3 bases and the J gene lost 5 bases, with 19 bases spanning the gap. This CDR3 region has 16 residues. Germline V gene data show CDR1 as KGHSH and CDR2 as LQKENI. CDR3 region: CASSPSRPSPRETQYF. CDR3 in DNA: TGTGCCAGCTCACCTTCGAGGCCATCTCCTCGTGAGACCCAGTACTTC.

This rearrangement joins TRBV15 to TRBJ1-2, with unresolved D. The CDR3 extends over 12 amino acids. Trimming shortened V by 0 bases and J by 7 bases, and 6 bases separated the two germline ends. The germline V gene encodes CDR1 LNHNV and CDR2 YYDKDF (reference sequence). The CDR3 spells CATSRDQVGYTF. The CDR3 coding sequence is TGTGCCACCAGCAGAGATCAGGTTGGCTACACCTTC. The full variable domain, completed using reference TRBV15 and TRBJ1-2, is DAMVIQNPRYQVTQFGKPVTLSCSQTLNHNVMYWYQQKSSQAPKLLFHYYDKDFNNEADTPDNFQSRRPNTSFCFLDIRSPGLGDTAMYLCATSRDQVGYTFGSGTRLTVV.

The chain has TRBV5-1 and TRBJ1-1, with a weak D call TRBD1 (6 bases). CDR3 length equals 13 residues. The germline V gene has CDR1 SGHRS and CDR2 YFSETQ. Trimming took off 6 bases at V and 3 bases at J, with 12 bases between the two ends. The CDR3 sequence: CASTLQGHTEAFF. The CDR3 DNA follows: TGCGCCAGCACCTTACAGGGCCACACTGAAGCTTTCTTT.

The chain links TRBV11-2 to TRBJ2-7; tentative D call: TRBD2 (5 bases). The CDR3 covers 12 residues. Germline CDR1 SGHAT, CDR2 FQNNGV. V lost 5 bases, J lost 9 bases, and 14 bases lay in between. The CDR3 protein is CASSLVAEGQYF. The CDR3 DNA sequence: TGTGCCAGCAGCCTAGTGGCTGAGGGGCAGTACTTC.

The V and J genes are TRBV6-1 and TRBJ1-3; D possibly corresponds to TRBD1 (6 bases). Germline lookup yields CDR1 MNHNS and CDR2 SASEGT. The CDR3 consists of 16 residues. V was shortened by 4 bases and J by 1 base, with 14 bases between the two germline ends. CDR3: CASSGRTAHSGNTIYF. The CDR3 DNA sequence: TGTGCCAGCAGTGGGAGGACAGCACATTCTGGAAACACCATATATTTT.

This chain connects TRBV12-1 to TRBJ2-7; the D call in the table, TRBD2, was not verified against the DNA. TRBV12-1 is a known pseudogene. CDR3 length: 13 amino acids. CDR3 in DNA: TGTGCCAGCAGCCCCGGAGCTGTGTACGAGCAGTACTTC. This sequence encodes CASSPGAVYEQYF.

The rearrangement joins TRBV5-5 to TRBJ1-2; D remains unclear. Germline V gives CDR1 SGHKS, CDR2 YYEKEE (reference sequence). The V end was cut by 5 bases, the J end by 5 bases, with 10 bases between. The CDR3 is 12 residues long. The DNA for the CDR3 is TGTGCCAGCAGATCGGAGCTATATGGCTACACCTTC. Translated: CASRSELYGYTF.

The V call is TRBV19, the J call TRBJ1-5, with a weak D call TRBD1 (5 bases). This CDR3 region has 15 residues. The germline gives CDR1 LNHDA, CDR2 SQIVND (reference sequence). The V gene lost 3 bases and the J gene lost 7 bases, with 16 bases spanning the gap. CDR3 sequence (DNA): TGTGCCAGTAGTATGTTATCCAGGGTGAACCAGCCCCAGCATTTT. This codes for CASSMLSRVNQPQHF.

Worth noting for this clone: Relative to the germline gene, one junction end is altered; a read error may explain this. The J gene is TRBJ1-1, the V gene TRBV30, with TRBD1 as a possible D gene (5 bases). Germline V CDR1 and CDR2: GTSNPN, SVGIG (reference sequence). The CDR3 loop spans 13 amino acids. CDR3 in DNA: TGTGCCTGGAGTGTTCAGGGTGGTGCTGAAGATTTCTTT. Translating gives CAWSVQGGAEDFF.